Detailed here is one T cell receptor beta chain. These data originate in a study of T cell responses to AZD1222 COVID-19 vaccine. The V segment lost 4 bases and the J segment 0 bases; nucleotides outside the gene matches: 5. CDR3 length: 16 amino acids. CDR1 is SGHRS, CDR2 YFSETQ, per germline. Sequencing was performed with immunoSEQ multiplex PCR; in TCRdb, only in-frame clones are kept and a portion is missing. This sample yields over 150,000 clones, of which over 85% are seen a single time; over 0.95% belongs to the top ten. The receptor's source is an adult who received the AZD1222 COVID-19 vaccine. The material was peripheral blood, obtained 28 days after the second AZD1222 dose. The J gene is TRBJ1-4, the V gene TRBV5-1, with 8 bases lining up with TRBD1. The CDR3 DNA reads as TGCGCCAGCAGCCCGGGACAGGCCTCAACTAATGAAAAACTGTTTTTT. Amino acid sequence: CASSPGQASTNEKLFF.